Shown below are 29 T cell receptor beta chains from a single sample sequenced in a study of T cells in Graves' hyperthyroidism and ophthalmopathy. RNA transcripts yielded amplified TCR beta CDR3 regions. First-round RT-PCR targeting the TCR CDR3 was performed with the HTBI primer set. Each CDR3 protein gets one entry after TCRdb re-called the multiplex PCR reads with MiXCR. The sample records hundreds of thousands of distinct CDR3 sequences, roughly 25% being singletons. Specimen: blood. These receptors all come from a man in his fifties or sixties with Graves' hyperthyroidism.

This clonotype was recorded many times. The chain employs TRBV11-2 and TRBJ1-2, with 7 bases lining up with TRBD1. The CDR3 has 15 residues. The germline CDR1 and CDR2 sequences are SGHAT and FQNNGV. The V segment lost 5 bases and the J segment 4 bases; nucleotides outside the gene matches: 10. The CDR3 here is CASSVQGQLGYGYTF. The CDR3 DNA reads as TGTGCCAGCAGCGTACAGGGGCAGTTAGGCTATGGCTACACCTTC.

Worth noting for this clonotype: No conserved phenylalanine or tryptophan ends this CDR3, so it is likely a read error. The genes are TRBV7-6 and TRBJ2-7, with 8 bases identical to TRBD2. The CDR3 totals 15 residues. CDR1 SGHVS and CDR2 FNYEAQ come from the germline V gene. J lost 0 bases, V lost 1 base, and 2 bases had no gene match. CDR3 sequence reads: CASSLGSGISYEQYL. The CDR3 bases are TGTGCCAGCAGCTTAGGTAGCGGGATCTCCTACGAGCAGTACCTC.

This clonotype has only a few counts. One end of the junction does not line up with germline, which may come from a read error. This rearrangement joins TRBV24-1 to TRBJ2-5; 8 positions match TRBD1. The CDR3 extends over 15 amino acids. Germline assignment: CDR1 KGHDR and CDR2 SFDVKD. The CDR3 here is CATSRSRGHQETQYF. As DNA, the CDR3 is TGTGCCACCAGTAGGAGCAGGGGGCACCAAGAGACTCAGTACTTC.

This clonotype was found many times. This chain uses TRBV18 with TRBJ2-1; 7 nucleotides line up with TRBD1. Germline V gene lookup returns CDR1 KGHSH and CDR2 LQKENI. With V trimmed by 4 bases and J by 9 bases, 3 bases remained unmatched. The CDR3 sequence is 12 residues long. In DNA, the CDR3 is TGTGCCAGCTCACAAGGGACAGCTGAGCAGTTCTTC. Protein product: CASSQGTAEQFF. The whole variable domain, filled in from reference TRBV18 and TRBJ2-1, reads NAGVMQNPRHLVRRRGQEARLRCSPMKGHSHVYWYRQLPEEGLKFMVYLQKENIIDESGMPKERFSAEFPKEGPSILRIQQVVRGDSAAYFCASSQGTAEQFFGPGTRLTVL.

The sample holds many counts of this clonotype. This rearrangement joins TRBV24-1 to TRBJ1-2, with D unclear. The CDR3 totals 13 residues. The V end was cut by 4 bases, the J end by 0 bases, with 5 bases between. The germline V gene encodes CDR1 KGHDR and CDR2 SFDVKD. CDR3 in amino acids: CATSDRANYGYTF. The DNA of the CDR3 is TGTGCCACCAGTGACCGGGCTAACTATGGCTACACCTTC.

V usage is TRBV30 and J usage is TRBJ2-5, with 10 bases aligning to TRBD1. Germline assignment: CDR1 GTSNPN and CDR2 SVGIG (reference sequence). The V gene end was trimmed by 2 bases and the J gene end by 2 bases; junction bases not matched to a gene: 2. CDR3 length: 14 residues. The CDR3 DNA sequence: TGTGCCTGGAGTCGGACAGGGGGACAAGAGACCCAGTACTTC. Translating gives CAWSRTGGQETQYF.

This clonotype was seen a handful of times. The chain combines TRBV9 with TRBJ1-2, with D unclear. This CDR3 is 14 amino acids long. V was shortened by 4 bases and J by 4 bases, with 14 bases between the two germline ends. From germline, CDR1 is SGDLS and CDR2 YYNGEE. The CDR3 DNA sequence: TGTGCCAGCAGCCCCCGTGTGGGGAGCTATGGCTACACCTTC. Its protein is CASSPRVGSYGYTF. Looking up the rest from reference TRBV9 and TRBJ1-2 gives the full variable domain: DSGVTQTPKHLITATGQRVTLRCSPRSGDLSVYWYQQSLDQGLQFLIQYYNGEERAKGNILERFSAQQFPDLHSELNLSSLELGDSALYFCASSPRVGSYGYTFGSGTRLTVV.

This clonotype was seen more than once but under ten times. This rearrangement joins TRBV4-1 to TRBJ1-2; D not certain. The CDR3 length is 13 residues. V was trimmed by 1 base and J by 4 bases, leaving 7 bases between them. The V gene's germline CDR1 is MGHRA and CDR2 YSYEKL. This chain's CDR3 is CASSQGNPYGYTF. Written as DNA, the CDR3 is TGCGCCAGCAGCCAAGGCAACCCCTATGGCTACACCTTC.

The chain couples TRBV20-1 to TRBJ2-1; 8 bases align to TRBD2. The CDR3 consists of 16 residues. In germline, CDR1 is DFQATT, CDR2 SNEGSKA (reference sequence). V trimming: 6 bases; J trimming: 4 bases; junction bases outside the gene matches: 14. The CDR3 sequence is CSATLGVSGKYNEQFF. The DNA for the CDR3 is TGCAGTGCCACCCTTGGAGTTAGCGGGAAATACAATGAGCAGTTCTTC.

The chain has TRBV20-1 and TRBJ2-7; D remains ambiguous. The ends were cut back, 1 base at V and 6 bases at J, with 22 bases in the middle. This CDR3 is built from 16 residues. Germline V gene lookup returns CDR1 DFQATT and CDR2 SNEGSKA (reference sequence). CDR3 coding DNA: TGCAGTGCTAGAGGCTGGCAGGTCGGTGGTATGAGCGAGCAGTACTTC. This sequence encodes CSARGWQVGGMSEQYF.

This clonotype was seen repeatedly, ten times or more. This chain uses TRBV12-5 with TRBJ2-5; 13 bases fit TRBD2. The CDR3 spans 17 residues. V was clipped by 2 bases and J by 3 bases; unmatched bases: 6. CDR1 LGHNT and CDR2 FRNRAP come from the germline V gene. CDR3 protein: CASGLNPGTSGKETQYF. In nucleotides, the CDR3 is TGTGCTAGTGGTTTGAATCCCGGGACTAGCGGGAAAGAGACCCAGTACTTC.

The chain has TRBV30 and TRBJ2-1, with D possibly being TRBD1 (5 bases). Germline V gives CDR1 GTSNPN, CDR2 SVGIG (reference sequence). Deletions cut 7 bases from V and 4 bases from J, with 8 bases between. The CDR3 is 11 amino acids. The CDR3 loop is CAYSGYNEQFF. In nucleotides, the CDR3 is TGTGCCTATTCAGGGTACAATGAGCAGTTCTTC.

The chain couples TRBV20-1 to TRBJ2-5; 14 bases agree with TRBD2. V lost 4 bases, J lost 5 bases, and 15 bases stayed unmatched. This CDR3 is 18 amino acids long. Germline loops: CDR1 DFQATT, CDR2 SNEGSKA (reference sequence). CDR3 residues: CSATRLAGGPNGQETQYF. CDR3 nucleotides: TGCAGTGCTACGAGACTAGCGGGAGGGCCTAATGGCCAGGAGACCCAGTACTTC.

This clonotype was found a few times. The V and J genes are TRBV6-1 and TRBJ2-3; D is uncertain. There are 13 residues in the CDR3. Trimming took off 8 bases at V and 1 base at J, with 10 bases between the two ends. Germline CDR1 MNHNS, CDR2 SASEGT. The CDR3, as DNA: TGTGCCAGCGGCACGGATGGCACAGATACGCAGTATTTT. Residues: CASGTDGTDTQYF.

V and J are TRBV18 and TRBJ2-2; D is unresolved. Germline V CDR1 and CDR2: KGHSH, LQKENI. Trimming shortened V by 1 base and J by 2 bases, and 14 bases separated the two germline ends. CDR3 size: 17 residues. CDR3 sequence reads: CASSPLFPEENTGELFF. The CDR3 nucleotides are TGTGCCAGCTCACCACTTTTCCCCGAAGAAAACACCGGGGAGCTGTTTTTT. Full variable domain (missing parts from reference TRBV18 and TRBJ2-2): NAGVMQNPRHLVRRRGQEARLRCSPMKGHSHVYWYRQLPEEGLKFMVYLQKENIIDESGMPKERFSAEFPKEGPSILRIQQVVRGDSAAYFCASSPLFPEENTGELFFGEGSRLTVL.

The rearrangement joins TRBV29-1 to TRBJ2-3; no clear D gene. The V gene lost 2 bases and the J gene lost 7 bases, with 7 bases spanning the gap. Germline values: CDR1 SQVTM, CDR2 ANQGSEA. The CDR3 is made up of 11 amino acids. CDR3 sequence: CSVESKHTQYF. In DNA form, the CDR3 reads TGCAGCGTTGAAAGTAAACATACGCAGTATTTT.

The chain recombines TRBV20-1 with TRBJ1-2; 8 nucleotides match TRBD1. Germline trimming cut 0 bases from V and 2 bases from J; bases unmatched to any gene: 8. The CDR3 spans 16 residues. Germline V gene lookup returns CDR1 DFQATT and CDR2 SNEGSKA (reference sequence). CDR3 sequence reads: CSARDGQGRTNYGYTF. CDR3 in DNA: TGCAGTGCTAGAGACGGACAGGGCCGAACAAACTATGGCTACACCTTC.

The sample holds a few counts of this clonotype. The chain uses TRBV6-9 and TRBJ2-7, with D unclear. Germline CDR1 reads MNHGY; CDR2 reads SVAAGI. CDR3 size: 14 residues. V lost 3 bases and J lost 3, with 12 bases in between. CDR3 sequence: CASSYDGEIYEQYF. The CDR3 DNA is TGTGCCAGCAGTTACGACGGTGAGATCTACGAGCAGTACTTC.

This clonotype was recorded at least ten times. V is TRBV20-1 and J is TRBJ2-7, with D perhaps matching TRBD2 (6 bases). Trimming removed 6 bases from V and 6 bases from J, with 21 bases in between. CDR3 length equals 14 residues. Germline assignment: CDR1 DFQATT and CDR2 SNEGSKA (reference sequence). The CDR3 reads CSAPLGGAMSEQYF. The CDR3 nucleotides are TGCAGTGCCCCCCTAGGAGGGGCAATGTCCGAGCAGTACTTC.

The CDR3: CASSLAGTSNYGYTF. The CDR3 nucleotides read TGTGCCAGCAGCTTAGCAGGGACGTCTAACTATGGCTACACCTTC. The V gene is TRBV7-2, the J gene TRBJ1-2; D perhaps matches TRBD1 (5 bases). Trimming took 0 bases from V and 0 from J, leaving 8 bases between them. CDR1 is SGHTA, CDR2 FQGNSA, per germline. This CDR3 region has 15 residues. The variable domain in full, with the rest retrieved from reference TRBV7-2 and TRBJ1-2, is GAGVSQSPSNKVTEKGKDVELRCDPISGHTALYWYRQSLGQGLEFLIYFQGNSAPDKSGLPSDRFSAERTGGSVSTLTIQRTQQEDSAVYLCASSLAGTSNYGYTFGSGTRLTVV.

The sample holds many counts of this clonotype. This sequence joins TRBV5-1 and TRBJ1-1, with D perhaps matching TRBD1 (5 bases). Between the trimmed V and J ends, which lost 4 bases and 0 bases, there was a span of 13 bases. The CDR3 sequence is 15 residues long. In germline, CDR1 is SGHRS, CDR2 YFSETQ. CDR3 residues: CASSQSGTVNTEAFF. Here the CDR3 DNA reads TGCGCCAGCAGCCAATCCGGGACGGTGAACACTGAAGCTTTCTTT.

This clonotype was recorded a few times. This sequence joins TRBV3-1 and TRBJ2-3; no firm D call. This CDR3 spans 14 amino acids. The V and J ends lost 3 bases and 3 bases respectively, with 10 bases between them. CDR1 is LGHDT, CDR2 YNNKEL, per germline (reference sequence). CDR3 sequence: CASSHRPTTDTQYF. The CDR3 DNA sequence: TGTGCCAGCAGCCATCGACCCACAACAGATACGCAGTATTTT.

This clonotype has more than one count but fewer than ten. The chain is built from TRBV7-8 and TRBJ1-4; D is perhaps TRBD1 (6 bases). The CDR3 has 14 amino acids. V lost 0 bases and J lost 8, with 10 bases in between. Germline values: CDR1 SGHVS, CDR2 FQNEAQ. The CDR3: CASSLAGGMEKLFF. CDR3 DNA sequence: TGTGCCAGCAGCTTAGCAGGGGGAATGGAAAAACTGTTTTTT.

The CDR3 loop is CAISELAEQFF. The CDR3 DNA follows: TGTGCCATCAGTGAGTTAGCTGAGCAGTTCTTC. This chain links TRBV10-3 with TRBJ2-1; no definite D call. The CDR3 totals 11 residues. V was trimmed by 1 base and J by 9 bases, leaving 4 bases between them. Germline V gene data show CDR1 as ENHRY and CDR2 as SYGVKD.

The genes are TRBV15 and TRBJ2-6; D is uncertain. CDR1 is LNHNV, CDR2 YYDKDF, per germline (reference sequence). The CDR3 consists of 15 residues. Between the trimmed V and J ends, which lost 2 bases and 1 base, there was a span of 6 bases. The CDR3: CATSRSGSGANVLTF. The CDR3 DNA reads as TGTGCCACCAGCAGATCTGGGTCTGGGGCCAACGTCCTGACTTTC.

There are a few counts of this clonotype. The CDR3 reads CASSLGREAKLGTGELFF. CDR3 coding DNA: TGCGCCAGCAGCTTGGGTAGGGAGGCTAAACTCGGCACCGGGGAGCTGTTTTTT. The J gene is TRBJ2-2, the V gene TRBV5-1, with a possible D match to TRBD2 (6 bases). Germline lookup yields CDR1 SGHRS and CDR2 YFSETQ. The CDR3 has 18 amino acids. V shed 0 bases and J shed 4 bases, with 19 bases lying between them.

About this clonotype: The junction shows a germline mismatch at one end, possibly a read error. The V and J genes are TRBV11-2 and TRBJ2-7; 7 nucleotides align to TRBD2. The CDR3 is 14 amino acids. The V gene's germline CDR1 is SGHAT and CDR2 FQNNGV. CDR3 residues: CTSSPQRGAYEQYF. The CDR3 DNA is TGTACCAGCAGCCCCCAGCGGGGAGCCTACGAGCAGTACTTC.

This rearrangement joins TRBV28 to TRBJ1-6, with 7 bases matching TRBD1. V shed 6 bases and J 7 bases; nucleotides not matched to a gene: 6. This CDR3 comprises 14 residues. Germline V gene sequence: CDR1 MDHEN, CDR2 SYDVKM. The CDR3 nucleotides read TGTGCCAGCAGACCTACCAGGGGGAATTCACCCCTCCACTTT. This codes for CASRPTRGNSPLHF.

A remark on this clonotype: Since a much larger clone is just one base distant, this may be a read error. The chain joins TRBV11-2 to TRBJ2-7; 8 positions match TRBD1. Germline V lookup: CDR1 SGHAT, CDR2 FQNNGV. CDR3 size: 15 residues. CDR3 nucleotides: TGTGCCAGCAGCCCAAGACAGGGGTGGCTCTACAAGCAGTACTTC. It encodes CASSPRQGWLYKQYF.